The rows below give T cell receptor beta chains drawn from one sample of a study of beta chain features in type 1 diabetes. Assay: immunoSEQ multiplex PCR; the TCRdb copy retains only in-frame clones and omits some. The sample has 620,000 or so clones, 15% to 19% seen once. Sequenced sample: naive CD4+ T cells from blood. These receptor sequences come from a young man in good health. CDR3s include the opening cysteine and the closing phenylalanine or tryptophan. Each record gives: clone size, J gene, D gene, V gene, CDR3 protein, CDR3 DNA. The D gene is left open where the match is weak. Size is stated for part of the rows, as once, few or many counts, or as a class when the clone is expanded.

>-|TRBJ1-1|-|TRBV9
CASSPSSLANTEAFF
TGTGCCAGCAGCCCCAGCAGCCTAGCCAACACTGAAGCTTTCTTT
>few|TRBJ1-2|TRBD1|TRBV7-3
CASSLTGTDTGYTF
TGTGCCAGCAGCTTAACAGGGACAGACACCGGCTACACCTTC
>-|TRBJ1-6|TRBD1|TRBV4-1
CASSLRDRDNSPLHF
TGCGCCAGCAGCCTCCGGGACAGAGACAATTCACCCCTCCACTTT
>-|TRBJ2-5|-|TRBV27
CASSSRLETQYF
TGTGCCAGCAGTTCCCGGCTGGAGACCCAGTACTTC
>-|TRBJ2-3|TRBD2|TRBV6-5
CASKASGGRDTQYF
TGTGCCAGCAAAGCTAGCGGGGGGCGAGATACGCAGTATTTT
>few|TRBJ2-6|-|TRBV7-2
CASSLFQVASGANVLTF
TGTGCCAGCAGCTTATTCCAAGTAGCATCTGGGGCCAACGTCCTGACTTTC
>few|TRBJ2-5|-|TRBV5-4
CASSLYRWETQYF
TGTGCCAGCAGCTTGTACAGGTGGGAGACCCAGTACTTC
>-|TRBJ2-4|TRBD1|TRBV7-3
CASSLGQGLGNIQYF
TGTGCCAGCAGCCTGGGACAGGGCCTAGGAAACATTCAGTACTTC
>few|TRBJ1-5|-|TRBV19
CASRQQGNQPQHF
TGTGCCAGTAGGCAGCAGGGGAATCAGCCCCAGCATTTT
>few|TRBJ1-2|TRBD1|TRBV2
CASSPGGDYGYTF
TGTGCCAGCAGTCCAGGGGGCGACTATGGCTACACCTTC
>-|TRBJ1-1|-|TRBV7-9
CASSLKRKTTEAFF
TGTGCCAGCAGCTTAAAACGCAAGACCACTGAAGCTTTCTTT
>few|TRBJ2-7|-|TRBV6-6
CASSYLSTSSYEQYF
TGTGCCAGCAGTTATTTAAGCACAAGCTCCTACGAGCAGTACTTC
>few|TRBJ1-5|-|TRBV29-1
CSVHTGSDQPQHF
TGCAGCGTACACACAGGGTCGGATCAGCCCCAGCATTTT
>-|TRBJ2-5|-|TRBV7-3
CASSLGPRGGRETQYF
TGTGCCAGCAGCTTAGGTCCTAGAGGGGGAAGAGAGACCCAGTACTTC
>-|TRBJ2-6|-|TRBV4-3
CASSQVGGVRANVLTF
TGCGCCAGCAGCCAAGTCGGGGGAGTTCGGGCCAACGTCCTGACTTTC